Presented here are 25 T cell receptor beta chains from one specimen sequenced in a study of CD8+CD57+ T cells in acquired aplastic anemia. Genomic DNA was employed as the template in profiling TCR beta VDJ and CDR3. MiXCR, applied by TCRdb to the reads, yields one record per CDR3 protein. The sample holds some 170,000 distinct CDR3 sequences; less than 60% are singletons and the top ten take under 1.2%. Individuals selected for sequencing had exhibited CD8+CD57+ cell expansion on flow cytometry. The sample consisted of sorted CD4+, CD8+, or CD8+CD57+ T cells (not recorded which) from PBMCs. The receptors here all came from a human donor with aplastic anemia.

In this sample, this clonotype turned up many times. This rearrangement joins TRBV24-1 to TRBJ2-2, with D unclear. Trimming shortened V by 8 bases and J by 3 bases, and 15 bases separated the two germline ends. This CDR3 contains 15 residues. Germline V gene lookup returns CDR1 KGHDR and CDR2 SFDVKD. The CDR3 reads CATTAGQVHTGELFF. The CDR3, as DNA: TGTGCCACCACGGCTGGGCAGGTACACACCGGGGAGCTGTTTTTT.

The chain carries TRBV7-8 and TRBJ2-7, with a weak D call TRBD2 (6 bases). CDR1 and CDR2 from the germline V gene are SGHVS and FQNEAQ. The ends were cut back, 0 bases at V and 3 bases at J, with 12 bases in the middle. The CDR3 loop spans 15 amino acids. The DNA of the CDR3 is TGTGCCAGCAGCTTAGCGGGGGGACCGAGCTACGAGCAGTACTTC. This gives the protein CASSLAGGPSYEQYF.

This clonotype was found many times. V and J are TRBV20-1 and TRBJ1-1; 8 bases are shared with TRBD1. The CDR3 has 15 amino acids. The J segment lost 3 bases and the V segment lost 0 bases, leaving 6 bases of the junction unmatched. CDR1 and CDR2 (germline): DFQATT, SNEGSKA (reference sequence). Here the CDR3 reads CSARELGQDDTEAFF. CDR3 coding DNA: TGCAGTGCTAGAGAGCTGGGACAGGATGACACTGAAGCTTTCTTT.

This clonotype was seen repeatedly, ten times or more. The chain carries TRBV20-1 and TRBJ2-7; possibly TRBD1 for D (5 bases). CDR1 DFQATT and CDR2 SNEGSKA come from the germline V gene (reference sequence). V was pared by 0 bases and J by 7 bases, with 19 bases between. CDR3 size: 15 residues. The CDR3 loop reads CSARDGAGSGSEQYF. CDR3 DNA sequence: TGCAGTGCTAGAGATGGGGCAGGGTCAGGGTCGGAGCAGTACTTC.

This clonotype was seen many times. The V and J genes are TRBV12-3 or TRBV12-4 and TRBJ2-5; 7 bases map to TRBD2. J gave up 4 bases and V 3 bases, and 8 bases lay outside the gene matches. CDR3 size: 15 residues. DNA for the CDR3: TGTGCCAGCAGTTTCCCGGGGGGAACGGGAGAGACCCAGTACTTC. Translation: CASSFPGGTGETQYF.

As concerns this clonotype: A much larger clone sits a single nucleotide away, making a read error possible. CDR3 in DNA: TGTGCCATCAGGACCCTAGACTGTGGCTACACCTTC. It is translated as CAIRTLDCGYTF. The chain is built from TRBV6-2 or TRBV6-3 and TRBJ1-2; the D is unclear. The CDR3 contains 12 residues. V was pared by 10 bases and J by 7 bases, with 16 bases between. Germline CDR1 is MNHEY and CDR2 is SVGEGT.

The chain has TRBV2 and TRBJ2-1; tentatively, D is TRBD2 (5 bases). This CDR3 is 10 amino acids long. Germline V CDR1 and CDR2: SNHLY, FYNNEI. The V end lost 10 bases, the J end lost 7 bases, and 8 bases lay between the germline ends. The CDR3 DNA reads as TGTGCCACCGGGGTTAATGAGCAGTTCTTC. Translating it yields CATGVNEQFF.

V is TRBV9 and J is TRBJ2-7; 10 bases match TRBD2. V lost 0 bases to trimming and J lost 4 bases; unmatched junction nucleotides: 16. Germline CDR1 SGDLS, CDR2 YYNGEE. The CDR3 covers 19 residues. CDR3 protein: CASSVAPSGSGLGVYEQYF. The CDR3 region has the DNA TGTGCCAGCAGCGTAGCGCCTAGCGGGAGTGGTTTGGGGGTATACGAGCAGTACTTC.

This clonotype was counted once. Relative to the germline gene, one junction end is altered; a read error may explain this. The chain is built from TRBV7-9 and TRBJ1-5; D uncertain. This CDR3 is 8 amino acids long. CDR1 is SEHNR and CDR2 is FQNEAQ in the germline V gene (reference sequence). The CDR3 loop is CASSFRVF. CDR3 in DNA: TGTGCCAGCAGCTTTCGGGTTTTT.

The chain joins TRBV20-1 to TRBJ2-7, with 8 bases aligning to TRBD1. Germline CDR1 is DFQATT and CDR2 is SNEGSKA (reference sequence). V shed 3 bases and J 5 bases; nucleotides not matched to a gene: 9. This CDR3 spans 14 amino acids. The CDR3 here is CSARHRDRRHEQYF. DNA of the CDR3: TGCAGTGCTAGGCACCGGGACAGGCGCCACGAGCAGTACTTC.

The CDR3 sequence: CASSEGNEQYF. CDR3 nucleotides: TGTGCCAGCAGTGAGGGGAACGAGCAGTACTTC. This chain links TRBV2 with TRBJ2-7; D gene uncertain. The length of the CDR3 is 11 residues. Germline V gene data show CDR1 as SNHLY and CDR2 as FYNNEI. The V gene lost 3 bases and the J gene lost 5 bases, with 5 bases spanning the gap.

This chain joins TRBV20-1 and TRBJ1-5; 9 positions match TRBD1. V trimming: 6 bases; J trimming: 7 bases; junction bases outside the gene matches: 16. Germline assignment: CDR1 DFQATT and CDR2 SNEGSKA (reference sequence). The CDR3 consists of 16 residues. Written as DNA, the CDR3 is TGCAGTGCCGCCGGACAGGGGAGCTACAATGAGCAGCCCCAGCATTTT. Translation gives CSAAGQGSYNEQPQHF.

The chain combines TRBV6-4 with TRBJ2-3; TRBD1 or TRBD2 may be the D gene (5 bases each). The CDR3 runs 14 residues. V lost 3 bases, J lost 2 bases, and 9 bases lay in between. The V gene's germline CDR1 is MRHNA and CDR2 SNTAGT. CDR3 DNA: TGTGCCAGCAGTGAGGCCGGGGCCACAGATACGCAGTATTTT. Protein product: CASSEAGATDTQYF.

V is TRBV10-3 and J is TRBJ1-5; the match to TRBD1 covers 11 bases. Germline V lookup: CDR1 ENHRY, CDR2 SYGVKD. The CDR3 spans 16 residues. V was clipped by 3 bases and J by 7 bases; unmatched bases: 8. The CDR3 DNA reads TGTGCCATCAGTGACCCAGGACAGGGGGCCGGGCAGCCCCAGCATTTT. Amino acid sequence: CAISDPGQGAGQPQHF.

The J gene is TRBJ1-5, the V gene TRBV19, with D uncertain. V dropped 7 bases and J dropped 2 bases, with 12 bases sitting between them. Looked up from germline, CDR1 is LNHDA and CDR2 is SQIVND (reference sequence). This CDR3 has 14 amino acids. The CDR3 nucleotides read TGTGCCAGTAAGACTGCTTGGGGCAATCAGCCCCAGCATTTT. This encodes CASKTAWGNQPQHF.

This clonotype showed up just a few times. The genes are TRBV24-1 and TRBJ2-5; TRBD2 is a possible D gene (7 bases). This CDR3 has 16 amino acids. Trimming shortened V by 3 bases and J by 2 bases, and 15 bases separated the two germline ends. Per germline, CDR1 KGHDR and CDR2 SFDVKD. The CDR3 DNA reads TGTGCCACCAGTGATCCAGGGGAGGGTCCTCAAGAGACCCAGTACTTC. Its translation is CATSDPGEGPQETQYF.

In its sample, this clonotype was seen many times. This chain connects TRBV19 to TRBJ1-2; D ambiguous. This CDR3 region has 15 residues. The V gene's germline CDR1 is LNHDA and CDR2 SQIVND (reference sequence). The V end lost 6 bases, the J end lost 8 bases, and 22 bases lay between the germline ends. This CDR3 reads CASSDLLAAPRGYTF. CDR3 coding DNA: TGTGCCAGTAGCGACCTACTCGCAGCCCCCAGAGGCTACACCTTC.

This clonotype appeared many times. The chain uses TRBV20-1 and TRBJ2-2; TRBD1 aligns across 9 bases. The CDR3 spans 15 residues. Germline values: CDR1 DFQATT, CDR2 SNEGSKA (reference sequence). Trimming removed 5 bases from V and 0 bases from J; junction bases left unmatched: 4. This CDR3 is CSAPTGGANTGELFF. The CDR3 coding sequence is TGCAGTGCTCCTACAGGGGGCGCGAACACCGGGGAGCTGTTTTTT.

This clonotype came up a few times. The chain has TRBV3-1 and TRBJ2-3; perhaps TRBD1 as D (6 bases). CDR3 length: 17 amino acids. V was clipped by 4 bases and J by 3 bases, with 20 bases between them. Germline V gene sequence: CDR1 LGHDT, CDR2 YNNKEL (reference sequence). The CDR3 region is CASSPRRAGVVTDTQYF. The CDR3 DNA follows: TGTGCCAGCAGCCCACGGCGGGCAGGGGTAGTGACAGATACGCAGTATTTT.

The chain recombines TRBV5-8 with TRBJ2-5, with 11 bases aligning to TRBD2. The CDR3 length is 15 residues. Per the germline V gene, CDR1 is SGHTS and CDR2 is YDEGEE. Unmatched junction bases numbered 4, after V lost 0 bases and J lost 6 bases. CDR3 coding DNA: TGTGCCAGCAGCTTGGATTCTAGCGGGGGGCAGACCCAGTACTTC. Its protein is CASSLDSSGGQTQYF. Variable domain in full (rest from reference TRBV5-8 and TRBJ2-5): EAGVTQSPTHLIKTRGQQATLRCSPISGHTSVYWYQQALGLGLQFLLWYDEGEERNRGNFPPRFSGRQFPNYSSELNVNALELEDSALYLCASSLDSSGGQTQYFGPGTRLLVL.

This clonotype was observed many times. The rearrangement uses TRBV5-1 and TRBJ2-2, with 12 bases that match TRBD2. Germline CDR1 is SGHRS and CDR2 is YFSETQ. The CDR3 length is 19 residues. The V segment lost 2 bases and the J segment 4 bases; nucleotides outside the gene matches: 12. The CDR3 loop reads CASSFRIGTSGPSTGELFF. DNA for the CDR3: TGCGCCAGCAGCTTTAGGATCGGGACTAGCGGGCCCAGCACCGGGGAGCTGTTTTTT.

The chain has TRBV12-3 or TRBV12-4 and TRBJ1-2; possible D gene TRBD1, 5 bases. The CDR3 runs to 13 residues. The V end lost 6 bases, the J end lost 4 bases, and 12 bases lay between the germline ends. CDR3 region: CASSQGAGYGYTF. The CDR3 DNA is TGTGCCAGCAGCCAAGGGGCAGGCTATGGCTACACCTTC.

The chain couples TRBV7-9 to TRBJ2-7; 10 nucleotides agree with TRBD2. Germline V gives CDR1 SEHNR, CDR2 FQNEAQ (reference sequence). J gave up 2 bases and V 5 bases, and 3 bases lay outside the gene matches. The CDR3 sequence is 14 residues long. CDR3 coding DNA: TGTGCCAGCAGCACGACTAGCGGGCCCTACGAGCAGTACTTC. This gives the protein CASSTTSGPYEQYF.

V gene TRBV15 combines with J gene TRBJ2-5; weak D call: TRBD2 (6 bases). Germline V gene lookup returns CDR1 LNHNV and CDR2 YYDKDF (reference sequence). Trimming stripped 4 bases from V and 4 bases from J, with 13 bases between. This CDR3 has 14 amino acids. The CDR3 nucleotides read TGTGCCACCAGCAAATTCGGGGGTCGAGAGACCCAGTACTTC. This gives the protein CATSKFGGRETQYF.

DNA of the CDR3: TGCAGTGGCCAGGGGGACACAACGAATGAGCAGTTCTTC. Translation gives CSGQGDTTNEQFF. The J gene is TRBJ2-1, the V gene TRBV20-1; 7 bases line up with TRBD1. The trim removed 7 bases at V and 7 bases at J, leaving 10 bases unmatched. The V gene's germline CDR1 is DFQATT and CDR2 SNEGSKA (reference sequence). This CDR3 is built from 13 residues.